This T cell receptor (beta chain) is from a study of CD8+CD57+ T cells in acquired aplastic anemia. General study points: CD8+ Simpson's diversity showed no significant patient-control difference.

The patients chosen for sequencing had shown expansion of CD8+CD57+ cells (detected by flow cytometry). The study sampled blood from patients who had received no therapy. In the case of this clonotype: Its antigen remains unidentified. One junction end disagrees with the germline gene, perhaps due to a read error.

TCR beta VDJ combinations and CDR3 sequences were profiled from genomic DNA. TCRdb re-derived calls from the reads in MiXCR, one entry per CDR3 protein. The sample lists just over 40,000 distinct CDR3 sequences; over 55% were seen once. This CDR3 is 13 amino acids long. CDR1 is SSHAT and CDR2 is FNYEAQ in the germline V gene (reference sequence). This chain links TRBV7-7 with TRBJ2-5; D is unclear. The source of this sequence is a human donor with aplastic anemia. What was sequenced was sorted CD4+, CD8+, or CD8+CD57+ T cells (not recorded which) from PBMCs. The CDR3 bases are TGTGCTAGCAGCTTAGGCACCCAAGAGACCCAGTACTTC. Amino acid sequence: CASSLGTQETQYF.